This T cell receptor (beta chain) was identified in a study of blood T cells in healthy people across ages. Overall study findings and caveats: Older individuals had lower TCR beta diversity per million T cells (the decline was roughly linear). Diversity was estimated from one million T cells, and these estimates were considered underestimates.

This clonotype was observed a few times. Its antigen is currently unknown. Using a J-beta primer mix together with a sample-barcoded 5' primer, a second PCR was run for roughly 7 to 11 cycles. Every molecule of cDNA carried a tag from a template-switch adaptor with 12 random nucleotides. TCRdb redid the calling of the 5' RACE reads with MiXCR, one entry per CDR3 protein. The sample includes 780,000 or so distinct CDR3 sequences, just over 55% of them seen just once. Trimming pared 3 bases from V and 7 bases from J, leaving 6 bases between. The CDR3 totals 11 residues. Sequenced sample: blood. The receptor was isolated from a man aged 40-50 years in good health. The rearrangement links TRBV12-3 or TRBV12-4 to TRBJ1-2; TRBD1 is a possible D gene (6 bases). CDR3 DNA: TGTGCCAGCAGTTTCAGGGGTGGCTACACCTTC. Encoded protein: CASSFRGGYTF.